This passage covers 21 T cell receptor beta chains from one sample sequenced in a study of cytomegalovirus exposure and HLA in healthy donors. Here immunoSEQ multiplex PCR was the method, and the copy in TCRdb shows in-frame clones only, minus some. The profile shows approximately 300,000 clones, roughly nine tenths of them singletons. Sequencing used PBMCs. These TCRs come from a young woman in good health and CMV-seropositive.

The rearrangement uses TRBV7-8 and TRBJ2-2; 10 bases are a match to TRBD2. Trimming removed 2 bases from V and 4 bases from J; junction bases left unmatched: 10. The CDR3 length is 18 residues. Germline assignment: CDR1 SGHVS and CDR2 FQNEAQ. The chain's CDR3 is CASSLRITSGDLTGELFF. In DNA form, the CDR3 reads TGTGCCAGCAGCTTACGGATAACTAGCGGGGACCTCACCGGGGAGCTGTTTTTT.

The genes are TRBV28 and TRBJ1-2; D uncertain. The CDR3 totals 13 residues. V was trimmed by 3 bases and J by 8 bases, leaving 13 bases between them. The germline gives CDR1 MDHEN, CDR2 SYDVKM. The CDR3 DNA follows: TGTGCCAGCAGTTTCAAGGCAGCCGGAGGCTACACCTTC. Amino acid sequence: CASSFKAAGGYTF.

The rearrangement links TRBV5-1 to TRBJ2-7, with D maybe TRBD2 (6 bases). The CDR3 length is 13 residues. Germline lookup yields CDR1 SGHRS and CDR2 YFSETQ. V gave up 3 bases and J gave up 4 bases, with 11 bases separating them. CDR3 nucleotides: TGCGCCAGCAGCTCGGGGGATGCGTACGAGCAGTACTTC. This codes for CASSSGDAYEQYF.

This clone was observed a few times. The J gene is TRBJ1-6, the V gene TRBV2; 7 nucleotides line up with TRBD1. The J segment lost 6 bases and the V segment lost 10 bases, leaving 9 bases of the junction unmatched. This CDR3 region has 14 residues. Germline lookup yields CDR1 SNHLY and CDR2 FYNNEI. The DNA of the CDR3 is TGTGCCACTCGGGACAGAACCTTTAATTCACCCCTCCACTTT. It yields the protein CATRDRTFNSPLHF.

The chain employs TRBV2 and TRBJ2-3; weak D call: TRBD1 (5 bases). The CDR3 loop spans 12 amino acids. With 5 bases removed from V and 6 bases from J, the gap between germline ends came to 9 bases. The germline V gene encodes CDR1 SNHLY and CDR2 FYNNEI. CDR3 DNA: TGTGCCAGCAGTACAGGTGGGGATACGCAGTATTTT. Amino acids: CASSTGGDTQYF.

The chain uses TRBV25-1 and TRBJ1-5; no clear D gene. Trimming shortened V by 6 bases and J by 4 bases, and 13 bases separated the two germline ends. The CDR3 runs to 14 residues. CDR1 is MGHDK and CDR2 is SYGVNS in the germline V gene. In DNA, the CDR3 is TGTGCCAGCAGGGGGTTCGGCGAGAATCAGCCCCAGCATTTT. This sequence encodes CASRGFGENQPQHF.

The gene calls are TRBV27 and TRBJ1-2; D gene uncertain. From germline, CDR1 is MNHEY and CDR2 SMNVEV (reference sequence). The V and J ends lost 10 bases and 7 bases respectively, with 22 bases between them. CDR3 size: 14 residues. This CDR3 is CATSPGPALSGYTF. CDR3 nucleotide sequence: TGTGCCACTTCCCCGGGCCCGGCGTTATCTGGCTACACCTTC.

The gene calls are TRBV29-1 and TRBJ2-2, with 11 bases fitting TRBD2. Germline-derived CDR1 and CDR2 are SQVTM and ANQGSEA. Germline trimming cut 2 bases from V and 3 bases from J; bases unmatched to any gene: 5. The CDR3 extends over 16 amino acids. The CDR3 protein is CSVELPSGRYTGELFF. DNA of the CDR3: TGCAGCGTTGAATTACCTAGCGGGAGGTACACCGGGGAGCTGTTTTTT.

J is TRBJ1-6 and V is TRBV7-8; D is possibly TRBD1 (5 bases). The CDR3 runs to 15 residues. V lost 5 bases, J lost 6 bases, and 14 bases lay in between. The V gene's germline CDR1 is SGHVS and CDR2 FQNEAQ. For the CDR3, the DNA is TGTGCCAGCAGCCGGACCCGGGACCCTAATTCACCCCTCCACTTT. Its translation is CASSRTRDPNSPLHF. Complete variable domain (other parts from reference TRBV7-8 and TRBJ1-6): GAGVSQSPRYKVAKRGQDVALRCDPISGHVSLFWYQQALGQGPEFLTYFQNEAQLDKSGLPSDRFFAERPEGSVSTLKIQRTQQEDSAVYLCASSRTRDPNSPLHFGNGTRLTVT.

The genes are TRBV27 and TRBJ2-3, with D perhaps assigned TRBD1 or TRBD2 (5 bases each). The germline V and J ends were trimmed by 5 bases and 4 bases, with 19 bases remaining between them. The V gene's germline CDR1 is MNHEY and CDR2 SMNVEV (reference sequence). The CDR3 has 16 amino acids. In nucleotides, the CDR3 is TGTGCCAGCAGTGCTACGGGACCCATCCCATCAGATACGCAGTATTTT. As protein: CASSATGPIPSDTQYF.

The chain joins TRBV5-1 to TRBJ1-5; no firm D call. Between the trimmed V and J ends, which lost 3 bases and 2 bases, there was a span of 9 bases. Germline CDR1 and CDR2: SGHRS and YFSETQ. This CDR3 has 14 residues. CDR3 nucleotide sequence: TGCGCCAGCAGCTCAGGATTTGGCAATCAGCCCCAGCATTTT. The encoded protein is CASSSGFGNQPQHF.

This clone was seen only a few times. The rearrangement joins TRBV28 to TRBJ1-2, with D perhaps matching TRBD1 (5 bases). This CDR3 is built from 11 residues. Trimming removed 7 bases from V and 12 bases from J, with 15 bases in between. Germline assignment: CDR1 MDHEN and CDR2 SYDVKM. Written as DNA, the CDR3 is TGTGCCAGCAAGGCAGGGTCCTTCGACACCTTC. It encodes CASKAGSFDTF.

The chain employs TRBV28 and TRBJ2-7; D is ambiguous. Germline V gene data show CDR1 as MDHEN and CDR2 as SYDVKM. CDR3 length: 16 amino acids. V gave up 1 base and J gave up 3 bases, with 16 bases separating them. The DNA for the CDR3 is TGTGCCAGCAGTTTATTCCCCCCTACCACGAGCTACGAGCAGTACTTC. Protein product: CASSLFPPTTSYEQYF.

The J gene is TRBJ1-1, the V gene TRBV4-1; 7 bases align to TRBD1. The germline V gene has CDR1 MGHRA and CDR2 YSYEKL. V was pared by 0 bases and J by 2 bases, with 3 bases of the junction left unmatched. The CDR3 totals 15 residues. The CDR3: CASSQEHRGNTEAFF. CDR3 DNA: TGCGCCAGCAGCCAAGAGCACAGGGGAAACACTGAAGCTTTCTTT.

V and J are TRBV11-2 and TRBJ2-7; TRBD2 matches at 9 bases. The V and J ends lost 5 bases and 3 bases, in that order; junction bases with no gene match: 2. The CDR3 length is 13 residues. CDR1 SGHAT and CDR2 FQNNGV come from the germline V gene. The CDR3 region has the DNA TGTGCCAGCAGCATAGCGGGAGACTACGAGCAGTACTTC. Its translation is CASSIAGDYEQYF.

The J gene is TRBJ2-7, the V gene TRBV5-4; 10 nucleotides line up with TRBD1. Per germline, CDR1 SGHNT and CDR2 YYREEE (reference sequence). The CDR3 spans 16 residues. J gave up 2 bases and V 4 bases, and 9 bases lay outside the gene matches. CDR3 loop: CASSTHRDRGTYEQYF. The CDR3 nucleotides are TGTGCCAGCAGCACCCACCGGGACAGGGGCACCTACGAGCAGTACTTC.

The CDR3 nucleotides read TGTGCCAGCAGCCGCGGACTAGCGGGGGGCGCGCGGCCCTACGAGCAGTACTTC. Encoded protein: CASSRGLAGGARPYEQYF. The chain combines TRBV7-2 with TRBJ2-7; 14 bases are a match to TRBD2. V lost 5 bases and J lost 2; bases outside the gene matches: 11. Germline CDR1 SGHTA, CDR2 FQGNSA. The CDR3 covers 18 residues.

The rearrangement links TRBV5-4 to TRBJ2-7, with TRBD1 matching over 10 bases. The CDR3 consists of 14 residues. CDR1 is SGHNT and CDR2 is YYREEE in the germline V gene (reference sequence). J gave up 3 bases and V 6 bases, and 6 bases lay outside the gene matches. This CDR3 is CASKRTGGNYEQYF. For the CDR3, the DNA is TGTGCCAGCAAAAGGACAGGGGGAAACTACGAGCAGTACTTC. Drawing the rest from reference TRBV5-4 and TRBJ2-7, the complete variable domain is ETGVTQSPTHLIKTRGQQVTLRCSSQSGHNTVSWYQQALGQGPQFIFQYYREEENGRGNFPPRFSGLQFPNYSSELNVNALELDDSALYLCASKRTGGNYEQYFGPGTRLTVT.

The CDR3: CASSQDILENEKLFF. The CDR3 nucleotides are TGCGCCAGCAGCCAAGACATCTTGGAGAATGAAAAACTGTTTTTT. This chain uses TRBV4-1 with TRBJ1-4; D is unclear. CDR1 MGHRA and CDR2 YSYEKL come from the germline V gene. Trimming took off 0 bases at V and 5 bases at J, with 10 bases between the two ends. This CDR3 region has 15 residues.

The V gene is TRBV4-3, the J gene TRBJ2-7; TRBD2 matches 11 bases. CDR3 length: 15 residues. The germline CDR1 and CDR2 sequences are LGHNA and YSLEER. V trimming: 0 bases; J trimming: 4 bases; junction bases outside the gene matches: 2. The DNA of the CDR3 is TGCGCCAGCAGCCAAGATTGGACTAGCGGGTACGAGCAGTACTTC. It codes for CASSQDWTSGYEQYF.

This chain connects TRBV5-1 to TRBJ2-1; D not resolved. Trimming left V 4 bases short and J 3 bases short, with 14 bases between. The germline gives CDR1 SGHRS, CDR2 YFSETQ. The CDR3 is made up of 15 amino acids. CDR3 amino acids: CASSLEARVYNEQFF. In DNA, the CDR3 is TGCGCCAGCAGCCTCGAGGCCCGGGTCTACAATGAGCAGTTCTTC.